One sample yielded the 7 T cell receptor beta chains listed below, sequenced in a study of cytomegalovirus exposure and HLA in healthy donors. Both 60 Vbeta primers and 13 Jbeta primers went into the PCR. Method: immunoSEQ multiplex PCR; TCRdb's copy keeps in-frame clones and lacks some. The sample lists approximately 150,000 clones; 75% were seen once. Sequenced material: PBMCs. These receptors were collected from a male donor in good health and CMV-seronegative.

This chain connects TRBV9 to TRBJ2-2; 9 nucleotides agree with TRBD2. Germline CDR1 reads SGDLS; CDR2 reads YYNGEE. CDR3 length: 16 amino acids. Unmatched junction bases numbered 7, after V lost 5 bases and J lost 2 bases. CDR3 coding DNA: TGTGCCAGCAGAGGTTGGCGGGAGGGCAACACCGGGGAGCTGTTTTTT. Translating it yields CASRGWREGNTGELFF.

A word on this clone: The junction shows a germline mismatch at one end, possibly a read error. The J gene is TRBJ2-7, the V gene TRBV7-9, with TRBD2 as a possible D gene (7 bases). CDR1 is SEHNR and CDR2 is FQNEAQ in the germline V gene (reference sequence). This CDR3 has 15 residues. In DNA form, the CDR3 reads TGTTCCAGCAGCTTAGGGGGGGGGACGTGGGACGAGCAGTACTTC. It yields the protein CSSSLGGGTWDEQYF. Filled out from reference TRBV7-9 and TRBJ2-7, the complete variable domain reads DTGVSQNPRHKITKRGQNVTFRCDPISEHNRLYWYRQTLGQGPEFLTYFQNEAQLEKSRLLSDRFSAERPKGSFSTLEIQRTEQGDSAMYLCSSSLGGGTWDEQYFGPGTRLTVT.

The chain is built from TRBV12-5 and TRBJ1-1, with TRBD1 identical over 11 bases. This CDR3 region has 14 residues. Germline CDR1 LGHNT, CDR2 FRNRAP. V was pared by 7 bases and J by 4 bases, with 5 bases of the junction left unmatched. CDR3 protein: CASASGTGGTEAFF. In DNA form, the CDR3 reads TGTGCTAGTGCTTCCGGGACAGGGGGCACTGAAGCTTTCTTT.

The genes are TRBV28 and TRBJ2-1; D possibly corresponds to TRBD2 (5 bases). The germline V gene encodes CDR1 MDHEN and CDR2 SYDVKM. The CDR3 extends over 12 amino acids. V was cut by 6 bases and J by 7 bases, with 10 bases left in between. In DNA form, the CDR3 reads TGTGCCAGCAGGCGGGTGGGGAATGAGCAGTTCTTC. Translated: CASRRVGNEQFF.

The J gene is TRBJ1-5, the V gene TRBV18; 10 nucleotides align to TRBD1. V lost 5 bases and J lost 7; bases outside the gene matches: 8. Per the germline V gene, CDR1 is KGHSH and CDR2 is LQKENI. This CDR3 spans 15 amino acids. As DNA, the CDR3 is TGTGCCAGCTCAGCCGGGACAGGGGCTAACCAGCCCCAGCATTTT. Amino acid sequence: CASSAGTGANQPQHF. Complete variable domain (other parts from reference TRBV18 and TRBJ1-5): NAGVMQNPRHLVRRRGQEARLRCSPMKGHSHVYWYRQLPEEGLKFMVYLQKENIIDESGMPKERFSAEFPKEGPSILRIQQVVRGDSAAYFCASSAGTGANQPQHFGDGTRLSIL.

This clone came up a few times. The chain joins TRBV18 to TRBJ1-2, with 7 nucleotides matching TRBD1. The trim removed 2 bases at V and 6 bases at J, leaving 6 bases unmatched. Germline-derived CDR1 and CDR2 are KGHSH and LQKENI. This CDR3 is 14 amino acids long. DNA for the CDR3: TGTGCCAGCTCACCAGACGAGACAGGGAATGGCTACACCTTC. Translation gives CASSPDETGNGYTF.

The chain combines TRBV11-2 with TRBJ2-3; TRBD1 matches 10 bases. The V segment lost 7 bases and the J segment 2 bases; nucleotides outside the gene matches: 6. The CDR3 totals 15 residues. Germline V CDR1 and CDR2: SGHAT, FQNNGV. As DNA, the CDR3 is TGTGCCAGCAACCCCGGGACAGGGGACACAGATACGCAGTATTTT. Translating gives CASNPGTGDTDTQYF.